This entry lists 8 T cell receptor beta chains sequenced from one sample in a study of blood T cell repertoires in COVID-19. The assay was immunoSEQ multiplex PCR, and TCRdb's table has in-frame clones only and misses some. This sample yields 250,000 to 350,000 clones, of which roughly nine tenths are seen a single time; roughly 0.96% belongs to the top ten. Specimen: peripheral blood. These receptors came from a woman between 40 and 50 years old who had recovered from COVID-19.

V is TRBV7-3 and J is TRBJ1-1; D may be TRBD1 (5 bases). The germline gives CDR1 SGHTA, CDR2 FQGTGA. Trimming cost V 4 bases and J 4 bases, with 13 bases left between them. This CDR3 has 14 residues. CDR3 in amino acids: CASSSQGGSTEAFF. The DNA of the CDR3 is TGTGCCAGCAGCTCGCAGGGCGGAAGCACTGAAGCTTTCTTT. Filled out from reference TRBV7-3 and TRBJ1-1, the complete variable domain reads GAGVSQTPSNKVTEKGKYVELRCDPISGHTALYWYRQSLGQGPEFLIYFQGTGAADDSGLPNDRFFAVRPEGSVSTLKIQRTERGDSAVYLCASSSQGGSTEAFFGQGTRLTVV.

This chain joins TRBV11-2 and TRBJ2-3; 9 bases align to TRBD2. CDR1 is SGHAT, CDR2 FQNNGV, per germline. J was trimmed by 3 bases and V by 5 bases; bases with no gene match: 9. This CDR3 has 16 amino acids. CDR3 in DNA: TGTGCCAGCAGCGAGAGGGCGGGAGGGGTGACAGATACGCAGTATTTT. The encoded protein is CASSERAGGVTDTQYF.

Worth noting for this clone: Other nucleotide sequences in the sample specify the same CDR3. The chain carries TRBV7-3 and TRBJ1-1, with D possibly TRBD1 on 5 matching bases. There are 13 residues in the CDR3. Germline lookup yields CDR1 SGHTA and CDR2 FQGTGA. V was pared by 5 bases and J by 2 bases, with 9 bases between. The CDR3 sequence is CASSPQGNTEAFF. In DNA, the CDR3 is TGTGCCAGCAGCCCCCAGGGAAACACTGAAGCTTTCTTT.

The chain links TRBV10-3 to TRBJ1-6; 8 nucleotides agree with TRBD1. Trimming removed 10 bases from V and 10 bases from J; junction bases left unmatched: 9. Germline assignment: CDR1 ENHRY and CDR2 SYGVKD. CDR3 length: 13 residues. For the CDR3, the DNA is TGTGCCACCCGGGGGACAGGTGGGTCACCCCTCCACTTT. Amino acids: CATRGTGGSPLHF.

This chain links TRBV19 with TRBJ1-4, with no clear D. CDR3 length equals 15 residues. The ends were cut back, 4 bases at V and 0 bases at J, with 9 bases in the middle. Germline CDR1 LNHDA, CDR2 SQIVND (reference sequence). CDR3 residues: CASSTPGPTNEKLFF. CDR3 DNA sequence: TGTGCCAGTAGTACCCCGGGTCCAACTAATGAAAAACTGTTTTTT.

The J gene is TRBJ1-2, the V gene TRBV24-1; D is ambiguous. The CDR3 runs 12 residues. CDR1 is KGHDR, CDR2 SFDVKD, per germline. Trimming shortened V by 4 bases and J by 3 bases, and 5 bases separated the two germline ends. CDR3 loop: CATSEQDYGYTF. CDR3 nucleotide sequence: TGTGCCACCAGTGAACAAGACTATGGCTACACCTTC.

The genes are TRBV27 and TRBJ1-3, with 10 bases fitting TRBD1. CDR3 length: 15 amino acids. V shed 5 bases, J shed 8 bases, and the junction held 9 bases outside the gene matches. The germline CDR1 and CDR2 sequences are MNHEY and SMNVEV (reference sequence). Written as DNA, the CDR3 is TGTGCCAGCAGTGAAACCGGACAGGGGGTACACACCATATATTTT. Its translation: CASSETGQGVHTIYF.

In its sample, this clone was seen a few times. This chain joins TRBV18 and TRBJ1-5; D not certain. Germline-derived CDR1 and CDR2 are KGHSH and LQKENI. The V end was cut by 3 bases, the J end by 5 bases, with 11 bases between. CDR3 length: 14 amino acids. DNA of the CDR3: TGTGCCAGCTCACCCACCTTAGTTGATCAGCCCCAGCATTTT. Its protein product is CASSPTLVDQPQHF.